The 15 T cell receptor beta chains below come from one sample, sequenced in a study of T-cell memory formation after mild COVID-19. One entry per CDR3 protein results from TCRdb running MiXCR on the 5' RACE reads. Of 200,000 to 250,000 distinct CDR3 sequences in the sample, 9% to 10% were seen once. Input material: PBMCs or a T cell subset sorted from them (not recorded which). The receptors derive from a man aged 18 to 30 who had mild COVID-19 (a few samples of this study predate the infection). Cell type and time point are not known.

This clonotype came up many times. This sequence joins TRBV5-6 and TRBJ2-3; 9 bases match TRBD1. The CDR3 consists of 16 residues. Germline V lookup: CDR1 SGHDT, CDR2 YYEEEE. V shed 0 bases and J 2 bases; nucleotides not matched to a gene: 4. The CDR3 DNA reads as TGTGCCAGCAGCTTGGCGGGACAGGGCTACACAGATACGCAGTATTTT. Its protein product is CASSLAGQGYTDTQYF.

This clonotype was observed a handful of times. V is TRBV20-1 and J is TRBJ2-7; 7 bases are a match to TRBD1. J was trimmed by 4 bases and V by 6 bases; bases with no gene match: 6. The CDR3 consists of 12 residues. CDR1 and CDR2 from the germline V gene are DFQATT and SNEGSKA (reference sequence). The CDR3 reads CSATGTAYEQYV. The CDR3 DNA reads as TGCAGTGCAACCGGGACAGCATACGAGCAGTACGTC.

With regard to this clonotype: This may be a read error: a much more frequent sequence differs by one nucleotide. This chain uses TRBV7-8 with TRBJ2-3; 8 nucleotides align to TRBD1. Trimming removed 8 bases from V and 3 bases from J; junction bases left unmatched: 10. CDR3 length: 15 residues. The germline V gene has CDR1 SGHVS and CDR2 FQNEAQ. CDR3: CASYVQGARTDTQYF. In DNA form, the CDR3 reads TGTGCCAGCTACGTTCAGGGGGCGAGGACAGATACGCAGTATTTT.

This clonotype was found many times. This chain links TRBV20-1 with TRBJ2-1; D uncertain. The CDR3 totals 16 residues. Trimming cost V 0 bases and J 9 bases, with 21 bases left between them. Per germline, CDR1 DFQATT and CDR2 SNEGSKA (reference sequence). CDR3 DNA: TGCAGTGCTAGAGATGTAGGGCTTTCCCATATGGGTGAGCAGTTCTTC. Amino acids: CSARDVGLSHMGEQFF.

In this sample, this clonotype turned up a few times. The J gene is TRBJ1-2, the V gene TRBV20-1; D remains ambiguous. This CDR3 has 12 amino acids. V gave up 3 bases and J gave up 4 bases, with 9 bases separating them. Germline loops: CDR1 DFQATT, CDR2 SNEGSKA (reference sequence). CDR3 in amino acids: CSASLAGYGYTF. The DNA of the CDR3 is TGCAGTGCTAGTTTGGCAGGCTATGGCTACACCTTC.

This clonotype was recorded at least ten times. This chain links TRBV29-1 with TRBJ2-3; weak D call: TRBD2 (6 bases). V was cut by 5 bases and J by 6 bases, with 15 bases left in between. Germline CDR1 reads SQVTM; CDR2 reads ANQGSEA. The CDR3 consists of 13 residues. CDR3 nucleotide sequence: TGCAGCGTTCAGTTGGGGGGAACGGATACGCAGTATTTT. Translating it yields CSVQLGGTDTQYF.

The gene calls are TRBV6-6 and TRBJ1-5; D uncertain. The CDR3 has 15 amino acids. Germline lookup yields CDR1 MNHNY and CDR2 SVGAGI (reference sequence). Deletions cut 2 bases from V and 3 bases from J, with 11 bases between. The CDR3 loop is CASSYLADLNQPQHF. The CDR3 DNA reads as TGTGCCAGCAGTTACCTGGCGGACCTCAATCAGCCCCAGCATTTT.

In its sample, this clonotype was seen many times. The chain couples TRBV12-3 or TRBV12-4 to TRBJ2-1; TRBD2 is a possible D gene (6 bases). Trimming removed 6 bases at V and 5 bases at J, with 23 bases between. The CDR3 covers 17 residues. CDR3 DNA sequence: TGTGCCAGCAGGCCGAGTTTGTCGAGCGGGCTGAACAATGAGCAGTTCTTC. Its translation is CASRPSLSSGLNNEQFF.

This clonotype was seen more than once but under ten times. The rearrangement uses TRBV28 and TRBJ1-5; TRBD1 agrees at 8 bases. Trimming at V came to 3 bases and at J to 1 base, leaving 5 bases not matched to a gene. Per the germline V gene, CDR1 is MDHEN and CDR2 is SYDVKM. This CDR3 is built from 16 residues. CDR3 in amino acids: CASSLKDRASNQPQHF. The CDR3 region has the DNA TGTGCCAGCAGTTTGAAGGACAGGGCCAGCAATCAGCCCCAGCATTTT. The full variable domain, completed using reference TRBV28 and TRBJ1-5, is DVKVTQSSRYLVKRTGEKVFLECVQDMDHENMFWYRQDPGLGLRLIYFSYDVKMKEKGDIPEGYSVSREKKERFSLILESASTNQTSMYLCASSLKDRASNQPQHFGDGTRLSIL.

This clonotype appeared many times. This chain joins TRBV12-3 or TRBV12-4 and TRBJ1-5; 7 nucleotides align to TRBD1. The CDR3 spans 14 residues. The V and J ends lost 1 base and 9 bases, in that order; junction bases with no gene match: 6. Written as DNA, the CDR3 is TGTGCCAGCAGTTTAGGACAGGGAAGTTGGCCCCAGCATTTT. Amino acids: CASSLGQGSWPQHF.

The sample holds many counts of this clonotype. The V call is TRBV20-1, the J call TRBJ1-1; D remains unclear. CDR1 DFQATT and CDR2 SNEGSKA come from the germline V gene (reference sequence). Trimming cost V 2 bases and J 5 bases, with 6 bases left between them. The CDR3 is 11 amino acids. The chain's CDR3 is CSARNWTEAFF. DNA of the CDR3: TGCAGTGCTAGAAATTGGACTGAAGCTTTCTTT.

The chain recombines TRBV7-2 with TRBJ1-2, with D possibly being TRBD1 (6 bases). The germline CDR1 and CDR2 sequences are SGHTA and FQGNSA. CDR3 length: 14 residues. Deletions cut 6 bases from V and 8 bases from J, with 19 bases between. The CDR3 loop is CASSQGWGSEGYTF. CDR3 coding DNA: TGTGCCAGCAGTCAGGGGTGGGGCTCGGAGGGCTACACCTTC.

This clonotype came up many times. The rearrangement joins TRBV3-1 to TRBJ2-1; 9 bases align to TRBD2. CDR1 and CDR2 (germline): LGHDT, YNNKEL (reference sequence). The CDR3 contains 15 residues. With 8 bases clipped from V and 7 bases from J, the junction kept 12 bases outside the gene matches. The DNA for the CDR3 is TGTGCCAGCGAATGGGGTAGCGGGGGAGGAAATGAGCAGTTCTTC. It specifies CASEWGSGGGNEQFF.

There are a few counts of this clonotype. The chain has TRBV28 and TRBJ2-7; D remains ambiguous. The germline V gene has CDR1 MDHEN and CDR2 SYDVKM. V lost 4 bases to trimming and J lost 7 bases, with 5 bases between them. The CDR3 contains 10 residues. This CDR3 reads CASSSREQYV. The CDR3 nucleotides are TGTGCCAGCAGTTCAAGGGAGCAGTACGTC.

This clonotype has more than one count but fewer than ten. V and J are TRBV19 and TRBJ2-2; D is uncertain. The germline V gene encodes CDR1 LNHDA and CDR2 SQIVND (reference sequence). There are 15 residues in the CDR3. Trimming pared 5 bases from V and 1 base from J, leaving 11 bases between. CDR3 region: CASSPPIRNTGELFF. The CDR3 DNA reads TGTGCCAGTAGTCCCCCCATACGGAACACCGGGGAGCTGTTTTTT. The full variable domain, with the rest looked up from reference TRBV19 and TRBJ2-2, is DGGITQSPKYLFRKEGQNVTLSCEQNLNHDAMYWYRQDPGQGLRLIYYSQIVNDFQKGDIAEGYSVSREKKESFPLTVTSAQKNPTAFYLCASSPPIRNTGELFFGEGSRLTVL.